This T cell receptor beta chain was recovered during a study of circulating tumor DNA in untreated peripheral T-cell lymphoma. TCRdb's table, derived via immunoSEQ multiplex PCR, lists solely in-frame clones and lacks some. The data contain about 10,000 clones, around 76% of them singletons. CDR3 length equals 15 residues. V lost 7 bases and J 4 bases, leaving 17 bases between the germline ends. Germline CDR1 and CDR2: MDHEN and SYDVKM. The chain has TRBV28 and TRBJ1-5; D gene uncertain. The sample consisted of tumor tissue. The clonotype comes from a human donor with peripheral T-cell lymphoma. The CDR3 DNA sequence: TGTGCCAGCAAACGTGCCTCTACGGGTAATCAGCCCCAGCATTTT. Amino acid sequence: CASKRASTGNQPQHF. The full variable domain, rest sourced from reference TRBV28 and TRBJ1-5, is DVKVTQSSRYLVKRTGEKVFLECVQDMDHENMFWYRQDPGLGLRLIYFSYDVKMKEKGDIPEGYSVSREKKERFSLILESASTNQTSMYLCASKRASTGNQPQHFGDGTRLSIL.